This entry concerns a single TCR beta chain. No antigen is known for it. No clone much larger than this one lies a single base away; base qualities are absent. The donors were healthy, HIV-negative adults who had no recently reported acute infections or vaccinations. Every donor was a Caucasian adult residing in Nashville, Tennessee, USA. CD4+ T cells were enriched by magnetic negative selection; naive cells were then positively selected on CD45RA, and the negative fraction formed the memory subset. After blood collection by leukapheresis, PBMCs were isolated using Ficoll-Histopaque density gradient centrifugation and then cryopreserved in the vapor phase of liquid nitrogen. Analytical flow cytometry was used to check the purity and quantity of each magnetically sorted T cell population. Each sorted fraction had its genomic DNA isolated and then quantified by UV absorbance on a Nanodrop 2000c. This specimen belongs to a study of shared clonotypes between healthy human individuals (dated by TCRdb to the early 2020s). With respect to the entire study: The cohort included three men and a couple of women between 18 and 49 years of age. Per donor, three plates each were used for CD4 naive and CD4 memory, two for CD8 naive, and one for CD8 memory. The study deeply sequenced blood TCR repertoires of about 5 healthy adults to estimate repertoire size and the extent of clonotype sharing between individuals. To increase sequencing depth and limit assay-specific biases, TCR repertoire library preparation and sequencing were carried out by different laboratories using diverse techniques. Each donor's leukapheresis produced roughly between roughly 0.85 and 10 billion PBMCs. Points the paper makes about the study in general: The small number of donors limited the genetic and exposure-history diversity represented. Even with the large sequencing depth, rarefaction of the sorted-subset datasets indicated that sequencing was incomplete. Larger estimated clonotype richness was generally found for naive subsets than for memory subsets. Based on pairwise subsampling, the degree of clonotype sharing among donors was expected to be affected by sequencing depth. Sampling was limited to blood, and TCR repertoires in tissue likely differ from TCR repertoires in blood. Compared with non-shared clonotypes, the clonotypes found in all four sorted-subset donors had higher generation probabilities. Sharing across a few donors was observed for around 5% of naive CD4, about 4% of naive CD8, about 2.5% of memory CD4, and around 0.42% of memory CD8 clonotypes.

TCR CDR3 regions were amplified from genomic DNA by multiplex PCR using the deep immunoSEQ assay. Genomic DNA extracted from each cell subset was distributed evenly over all wells of several immunoSEQ 96-well plates, and each plate served as one replicate. For sorted subsets, each replicate PCR was loaded with approximately 0.2 ug genomic DNA, equivalent to 25,000 to 35,000 T cell genomes. The purified libraries were quantified using a Qubit 3.0 fluorometer, sized with a Bioanalyzer 2100, and then quantified again using the KAPA Library Quantification kit. Every immunoSEQ 96-well plate was sequenced on a dedicated single-read 150-cycle Illumina NextSeq 550 flow cell. The study's own analysis went as follows. Because the immunoSEQ output held only junctional sequences and lacked quality scores, the filtering could not match the filtering applied to full-length reads. Sequences were annotated with PyIR, a Python wrapper for IgBLAST v1.9, and V/J genes and CDR3 were assigned using IMGT germline references. Any read was removed if the V/J assignment was weak (E-value above 1e-6), the CDR3 was missing, or the read contained stop codons, out-of-frame junctions, or ambiguous translated residues. V3J clonotypes were defined by identical inferred V gene, J gene, and CDR3 amino acid sequence. Percentage overlap between repertoires was computed as shared unique clonotypes divided by the size of the smaller repertoire. Repertoire richness was assessed with RTK rarefaction, the Chao1 estimator, and Recon v2.1 estimates of unobserved clonotypes. OLGA was used to compute generation probabilities for all TCRbeta clonotypes that the gDNA method yielded from four donors. The immuneACCESS repertoire file appears here via TCRdb, limited to in-frame rearrangements. These files lack a portion of the clones; in checked studies, under half of the deficit traces to unresolved V genes, and the cause of the others is not known. V, J and clone size reflect that table, while D and trimming were determined from the DNA. This sample comprises more than 2,000,000 clones, 90% to 95% of them detected only once. Together, the top ten hold about 0.13% of the sample.

For this chain, trimming is 7 bases at the V end and 6 bases at the J end, and the number of junction bases without a gene match is 9. CDR3 length: 14 amino acids, cysteine to phenylalanine. Of the read, only the CDR3 DNA is kept; its 42 bases are in frame from base 1. The germline V gene sets CDR1 to SGHRS and CDR2 to YFSETQ. The receptor was isolated from a man between 18 and 35 years old in good health. Sequenced material: naive CD4+ T cells sorted from blood. The cell subset or site label, read with the paper, signifies: CD45RA+ positively selected. The rearrangement combines TRBV5-1 with TRBJ2-2; 7 bases in between match TRBD1. The base sequence is TGCGCCAGCGGGGACCTGACAGGGTCCGGGGAGCTGTTTTTT. Its amino acids are CASGDLTGSGELFF.